The following is a TCR beta chain sequence with its context. The sample comes from a study of tumor-infiltrating lymphocytes in oesophageal squamous cell carcinoma. TCRdb re-analysed the PCR reads in MiXCR, keeping a single row per CDR3 protein. This table holds about 19,000 distinct CDR3 sequences, around 43% found once. The sample consisted of blood. The receptor comes from a male donor with esophageal squamous cell carcinoma.

DNA of the CDR3: TGTGCCAGCAGTTTTGGGGATCTTGAAGCTTTCTTT. Encoded protein: CASSFGDLEAFF. This chain links TRBV28 with TRBJ1-1; the D is unclear. Trimming left V 3 bases short and J 7 bases short, with 9 bases between. Per germline, CDR1 MDHEN and CDR2 SYDVKM. There are 12 residues in the CDR3.